The next 6 T cell receptor beta chains were all read from a single sample in a study of low-dose radiotherapy and immunotherapy resistance in tumors. With TRAV- and TRBV-specific primers, first-strand cDNA was made, covering the alpha and beta chains. With a constant-region primer and a V-primer adapter, TCRs were subjected to around 18 PCR cycles of amplification. TCRdb reprocessed the reads via MiXCR and lists one record per CDR3 protein. The sample carries 65,000 to 90,000 distinct CDR3 sequences, approximately 17% recorded once. The time point denotes: before trial treatment. Sequencing was performed on PBMCs, taken before treatment. These receptors were collected from a male donor with prostate cancer.

For this clonotype: A read error may be the cause here, since a much bigger clone is one base away. The CDR3 carries no conserved terminal phenylalanine or tryptophan, so it likely arises from a read error. The chain carries TRBV7-9 and TRBJ2-4; D remains ambiguous. The DNA end is more similar to TRBJ2-7, so the J call may be wrong. The CDR3 is 14 residues long. The germline V gene has CDR1 SEHNR and CDR2 FQNEAQ (reference sequence). CDR3 in amino acids: CASSLALPTYEQYL. DNA of the CDR3: TGTGCCAGCAGCTTAGCGCTCCCAACATACGAGCAGTACTTA.

Remarks on this clonotype: The junction does not match germline at one end; this may be a read error. This chain joins TRBV4-2 and TRBJ2-1, with 12 bases matching TRBD1. The CDR3 is 16 residues long. Germline V gene sequence: CDR1 LGHNA, CDR2 YNFKEQ. The DNA of the CDR3 is TGTGCCAGCAGCTTCCAACCGGGACAGGGGGCCAATGGGCAGTTCTTC. Amino acid sequence: CASSFQPGQGANGQFF.

Note on this clonotype: A far more abundant clone sits one base away, making this likely a read error. V and J are TRBV28 and TRBJ2-7, with D perhaps matching TRBD1 (5 bases). CDR1 is MDHEN, CDR2 SYDVKM, per germline. V lost 11 bases and J 7 bases, leaving 15 bases between the germline ends. This CDR3 spans 11 amino acids. CDR3 nucleotide sequence: TGTGCCTCCCCCCAGGGCACTGAGCAGTACTTC. Translated, it gives CASPQGTEQYF.

This chain connects TRBV5-3 to TRBJ2-5; the D is unclear. TRBV5-3 is given ORF status, its function remaining uncertain. The CDR3 spans 13 residues. The CDR3 here is CVSRMTNKETQYF. CDR3 nucleotides: TGTGTCAGCAGGATGACAAACAAAGAGACCCAGTACTTC.

This clonotype was seen only a few times. This chain links TRBV6-2 or TRBV6-3 with TRBJ2-3; D remains unclear. The CDR3 has 13 amino acids. The germline V gene encodes CDR1 MNHEY and CDR2 SVGEGT. V lost 7 bases and J 8 bases, leaving 16 bases between the germline ends. The CDR3 here is CASTQKGGATQYF. DNA of the CDR3: TGTGCCAGCACCCAGAAGGGCGGCGCTACGCAGTATTTT.

This clonotype was seen a few times. This rearrangement joins TRBV28 to TRBJ2-1; 9 positions match TRBD2. Trimming took 2 bases from V and 5 from J; bases not matched to a gene: 7. Germline CDR1 is MDHEN and CDR2 is SYDVKM. The CDR3 runs to 16 residues. The CDR3 sequence is CASSLGGGRGNNEQFF. DNA for the CDR3: TGTGCCAGCAGTTTAGGAGGCGGGAGGGGTAACAATGAGCAGTTCTTC. The complete variable domain, with remaining parts taken from reference TRBV28 and TRBJ2-1, reads DVKVTQSSRYLVKRTGEKVFLECVQDMDHENMFWYRQDPGLGLRLIYFSYDVKMKEKGDIPEGYSVSREKKERFSLILESASTNQTSMYLCASSLGGGRGNNEQFFGPGTRLTVL.